Listed below are T cell receptor beta chains from one sample, sequenced in a study of Ad26.COV2.S vaccination and SARS-CoV-2 variants. Method: immunoSEQ multiplex PCR; TCRdb's copy keeps in-frame clones and lacks some. The sample yields around 420,000 clones, around 87% seen once. Material: peripheral blood, obtained in a trial of Ad26.COV2.S vaccine versus placebo. These receptors were taken from a person between 18 and 65 years old who received the Ad26.COV2.S COVID-19 vaccine or a placebo. Each CDR3 is given without its conserved first and last residue. Each record gives: V gene, D gene, J gene, CDR3 protein. D genes are given only for firm matches.

>TRBV6-6|.|TRBJ1-1
ASSPGTLNTEAF
>TRBV28|TRBD1|TRBJ1-3
ASSTRRGTELRSGNTIY
>TRBV5-8|.|TRBJ1-1
ASSQPTGEAF
>TRBV30|.|TRBJ1-2
AWSQGNYGYT
>TRBV5-1|.|TRBJ2-7
ASSLGDTNEQY
>TRBV5-6|TRBD1|TRBJ2-5
ASRPIDRGFGETQY
>TRBV29-1|.|TRBJ1-5
SVVGAGSNQPQH
>TRBV24-1|TRBD1|TRBJ2-1
ATDDRDRGLDEQF
>TRBV30|TRBD1|TRBJ2-7
AWSPDLLDRAEPYEQY
>TRBV5-4|.|TRBJ1-4
ASSLRATNEKLF
>TRBV28|TRBD2|TRBJ2-2
ASILGRAGNTGELF
>TRBV19|.|TRBJ1-2
ATEGENYGYT
>TRBV9|TRBD1|TRBJ1-6
ASTMGDSYNSPLH
>TRBV27|.|TRBJ1-2
ASSLSFGTLSSGYT
>TRBV7-3|.|TRBJ2-2
ASSFHPDSSTGELF
>TRBV7-3|.|TRBJ2-2
ASSLNTGELF
>TRBV7-9|.|TRBJ2-3
ASSDTQY
>TRBV7-2|.|TRBJ1-5
ASSLGPGRGQPQH
>TRBV7-9|TRBD1|TRBJ2-5
ASSLPLEGTGEETQY
>TRBV14|TRBD1|TRBJ1-1
ASSLRGGTEAF
>TRBV19|.|TRBJ2-5
ASSRGPVETQY
>TRBV2|.|TRBJ1-5
ASSETATYNQPQH
>TRBV6-5|.|TRBJ2-7
ASSYSAKPSYEQY
>TRBV7-5|.|TRBJ1-1
VRSLGTEAF
>TRBV19|.|TRBJ1-2
ASSTGNRAPYGYT
>TRBV5-1|TRBD2|TRBJ2-3
ASSWAGGQDTQY
>TRBV5-1|TRBD2|TRBJ2-1
ASSLGAGGFSSYNEQF
>TRBV3-1/TRBV3-2|.|TRBJ2-5
ASSQGATRETQY
>TRBV19|.|TRBJ2-2
ASSIPRLVATGELF
>TRBV15|.|TRBJ2-2
ATWTENTGELF